The clone carrying this T cell receptor (beta chain) was picked up many times. Antigen: not known. This beta chain represents an off-target read in a library built for alpha chains; its size is of limited meaning. Looked up from germline, CDR1 is KGHDR and CDR2 is SFDVKD. CDR3 length equals 17 residues. V was cut by 4 bases and J by 0 bases, with 15 bases left in between. The data were taken from a study of spatial heterogeneity in lung cancer. Across the whole study: Across tumor regions, counts of TCR transcripts showed a strong correlation with a T cell module score derived from matched bulk RNA-seq. Points from the study as a whole: Intratumoral expanded alpha and beta TCR counts were found to track tumor mutation counts.

The time point: sample taken at primary tumor resection. Without sorting, whole RNA was sequenced from tumor, nontumor lung or frozen PBMC. A unique molecular identifier was attached to every TCR cDNA molecule. TCRdb itself ran the 5' RACE reads through MiXCR, one entry per CDR3 protein. There are 15,000 to 20,000 distinct CDR3 sequences in the sample; approximately 5.6% occur only once, and 10% lies in the top ten. This receptor was obtained from a female donor with early-stage non-small cell lung cancer. J is TRBJ2-1 and V is TRBV24-1; maybe TRBD2 (6 bases). The sequencing here drew on lung tumor tissue, taken at surgery. As DNA, the CDR3 is TGTGCCACCAGTGACACCGGGAGCCCAAGCTCCTACAATGAGCAGTTCTTC. Its protein product is CATSDTGSPSSYNEQFF.